This TCR beta chain came from a study of T-cell reconstitution after alpha-beta-depleted transplantation in children. Points from the study as a whole: Several hundred expanded graft clones reportedly were the source of alpha-beta T cells about two months after transplant. T-cell numbers and diversity one year post-transplant derived largely from freshly generated T cells. At day 60, the high TCRbeta diversity found in some patients originated from recipient T cells and thymic progenitors that had survived.

TCRbeta library construction was performed incorporating unique molecular identifiers. In TCRdb, the PCR reads were re-called with MiXCR into one record per CDR3 protein. The table includes 120,000 to 150,000 distinct CDR3 sequences, around 9% detected once. Many counts were recorded for this clonotype. The antigen is undetermined. Between the trimmed V and J ends, which lost 3 bases and 4 bases, there was a span of 19 bases. The CDR3 contains 17 residues. Germline CDR1 is LNHNV and CDR2 is YYDKDF (reference sequence). The chain joins TRBV15 to TRBJ2-1, with D possibly matching TRBD2 (6 bases). The sequences come from PBMCs, mostly from graft donor cells, collected 180 days after TCRalphabeta/CD19-depleted stem cell transplant. The source of this sequence is a female patient between 2 and 15 years old who had a stem cell transplant for congenital amegakaryocytic thrombocytopenia, so the T cells may come from the graft donor. CDR3 nucleotides: TGTGCCACCAGCAGGTACAGGTCGGGGGTAAAGTACAATGAGCAGTTCTTC. Translation gives CATSRYRSGVKYNEQFF.